The text below deals with one TCR beta chain. This CDR3 region has 13 residues. CDR1 and CDR2 from the germline V gene are SQVTM and ANQGSEA. V was clipped by 4 bases and J by 2 bases, with 8 bases between them. This specimen belongs to a study of T cell changes during pregnancy in multiple sclerosis. Profiled with immunoSEQ multiplex PCR; TCRdb holds only in-frame clones, not every one. The profile shows around 73,000 clones, 92% of them singletons. The V and J genes are TRBV29-1 and TRBJ2-2; no firm D call. This TCR was sampled from a female donor in good health, enrolled as a control in a pregnancy study. Sequences were derived from peripheral blood, sampled in the third trimester of pregnancy. The CDR3 loop reads CSVGAVNTGELFF. The CDR3 DNA reads as TGCAGCGTTGGGGCCGTCAACACCGGGGAGCTGTTTTTT.